These 30 T cell receptor beta chains came from one sample sequenced in a study of CD8+CD57+ T cells in acquired aplastic anemia. Investigators profiled TCR beta VDJ and CDR3 from genomic DNA template. A single record per CDR3 protein comes from TCRdb applying MiXCR to the reads. The sample has 180,000 or so distinct CDR3 sequences, about 45% seen once. Only patients with CD8+CD57+ cell expansion on flow cytometry were chosen for sequencing. The sequencing input was sorted CD4+, CD8+, or CD8+CD57+ T cells (not recorded which) from PBMCs. These receptor sequences come from a human donor with aplastic anemia.

Ten or more counts support this clonotype. The rearrangement uses TRBV7-3 and TRBJ2-2; tentative D call: TRBD2 (7 bases). The V end was cut by 2 bases, the J end by 1 base, with 11 bases between. In germline, CDR1 is SGHTA, CDR2 FQGTGA. CDR3 length: 16 amino acids. The CDR3 loop reads CASSLFGGLNTGELFF. The CDR3 DNA is TGTGCCAGCAGCTTATTCGGGGGGCTGAACACCGGGGAGCTGTTTTTT.

The chain combines TRBV29-1 with TRBJ1-2, with D hard to call. Trimming stripped 4 bases from V and 4 bases from J, with 13 bases between. Germline-derived CDR1 and CDR2 are SQVTM and ANQGSEA. This CDR3 is built from 13 residues. The CDR3 protein is CSVADPKGYGYTF. The CDR3 DNA follows: TGCAGCGTTGCTGACCCGAAGGGCTATGGCTACACCTTC.

This clonotype came up many times. CDR3 DNA: TGTGCCATCAGTGAGGCTTCGACAGGGGGTGGCTATGGCTACACCTTC. As protein: CAISEASTGGGYGYTF. This rearrangement joins TRBV10-3 to TRBJ1-2; 9 nucleotides agree with TRBD1. V dropped 2 bases and J dropped 4; count of bases not matched to a gene: 8. Per the germline V gene, CDR1 is ENHRY and CDR2 is SYGVKD. The CDR3 is made up of 16 amino acids.

The rearrangement links TRBV15 to TRBJ2-5; 8 positions agree with TRBD1. CDR3 length: 15 residues. Unmatched junction bases numbered 9, after V lost 5 bases and J lost 4 bases. Looked up from germline, CDR1 is LNHNV and CDR2 is YYDKDF (reference sequence). The CDR3 loop is CATSPSGGKVETQYF. CDR3 nucleotide sequence: TGTGCCACCAGCCCTTCAGGGGGCAAAGTAGAGACCCAGTACTTC.

The chain employs TRBV29-1 and TRBJ2-5, with 7 bases identical to TRBD1. Germline lookup yields CDR1 SQVTM and CDR2 ANQGSEA. After removal of 3 bases from V and 6 bases from J, the junction contained 7 bases not matched to a gene. The CDR3 consists of 13 residues. CDR3 amino acids: CSVDDRAGKTQYF. CDR3 coding DNA: TGCAGCGTTGACGACAGGGCTGGGAAGACCCAGTACTTC.

In this sample, this clonotype turned up a few times. The rearrangement joins TRBV2 to TRBJ2-1; 7 bases line up with TRBD2. This CDR3 is built from 13 residues. V lost 6 bases to trimming and J lost 6 bases; unmatched junction nucleotides: 5. In germline, CDR1 is SNHLY, CDR2 FYNNEI. CDR3 DNA sequence: TGTGCCAGCAGCAGGGACTACTCCAATGAGCAGTTCTTC. Amino acids: CASSRDYSNEQFF.

This clonotype was counted at least ten times. The chain uses TRBV7-2 and TRBJ2-5; TRBD2 is a possible D gene (6 bases). The CDR3 consists of 15 residues. The ends were cut back, 5 bases at V and 1 base at J, with 14 bases in the middle. Looked up from germline, CDR1 is SGHTA and CDR2 is FQGNSA. The CDR3: CASSAGNTIQETQYF. In DNA form, the CDR3 reads TGTGCCAGCAGCGCGGGGAACACCATCCAAGAGACCCAGTACTTC.

This clonotype was found a few times. The chain has TRBV10-3 and TRBJ2-5; D not resolved. V was clipped by 2 bases and J by 1 base, with 8 bases between them. From germline, CDR1 is ENHRY and CDR2 SYGVKD. This CDR3 is 14 amino acids long. The CDR3 sequence: CAISEPGSQETQYF. As DNA, the CDR3 is TGTGCCATCAGTGAGCCGGGCAGCCAAGAGACCCAGTACTTC.

The rearrangement links TRBV20-1 to TRBJ1-5; D unresolved. CDR1 DFQATT and CDR2 SNEGSKA come from the germline V gene (reference sequence). This CDR3 has 14 residues. Trimming removed 3 bases at V and 1 base at J, with 10 bases between. The CDR3 DNA follows: TGCAGTGCTAGGACCTCCAGCAGCAATCAGCCCCAGCATTTT. Protein product: CSARTSSSNQPQHF.

This clonotype was detected once. In DNA form, the CDR3 reads TGTGCCAGCGAGAGCTCCTACGAGCAGTACTTC. This sequence encodes CASESSYEQYF. The rearrangement joins TRBV19 to TRBJ2-7; D unclear. The V and J ends lost 9 bases and 0 bases respectively, with 6 bases between them. Germline CDR1 reads LNHDA; CDR2 reads SQIVND (reference sequence). The CDR3 length is 11 residues.

This chain joins TRBV29-1 and TRBJ1-2; no reliable D call. Germline V CDR1 and CDR2: SQVTM, ANQGSEA. Trimming stripped 0 bases from V and 4 bases from J, with 12 bases between. This CDR3 contains 14 residues. CDR3 region: CSVEEDEGIYGYTF. The CDR3 bases are TGCAGCGTTGAAGAGGATGAGGGCATCTATGGCTACACCTTC.

Remarks on this clonotype: In this CDR3 the conserved last residue, phenylalanine or tryptophan, is missing, so a read error is likely. This chain links TRBV2 with TRBJ1-5, with a possible D match to TRBD1 (5 bases). Trimming took 5 bases from V and 6 from J, leaving 8 bases between them. The CDR3 consists of 12 residues. Germline V gene data show CDR1 as SNHLY and CDR2 as FYNNEI. CDR3 loop: CASSPGTQPQHL. CDR3 sequence (DNA): TGTGCCAGCAGTCCAGGGACTCAGCCCCAGCATCTT.

This clonotype was observed many times. The genes are TRBV19 and TRBJ2-7; TRBD1 agrees at 7 bases. Germline CDR1 and CDR2: LNHDA and SQIVND (reference sequence). The CDR3 loop spans 12 amino acids. V gave up 6 bases and J gave up 4 bases; unmatched junction bases: 3. In nucleotides, the CDR3 is TGTGCCAGTAGCCAACAGGGGTACGAGCAGTACTTC. The encoded protein is CASSQQGYEQYF.

This clonotype was detected ten times or more. The gene calls are TRBV7-8 and TRBJ2-7; 9 bases are shared with TRBD1. V was clipped by 4 bases and J by 6 bases; unmatched bases: 7. This CDR3 spans 14 amino acids. Germline CDR1 SGHVS, CDR2 FQNEAQ. The CDR3 DNA sequence: TGTGCCAGCAGCTCTGACAGGGGGTTTAGCGAGCAGTACTTC. Its translation: CASSSDRGFSEQYF.

This chain uses TRBV25-1 with TRBJ1-5, with D hard to call. CDR3 size: 13 residues. Per germline, CDR1 MGHDK and CDR2 SYGVNS. V was cut by 6 bases and J by 3 bases, with 9 bases left in between. CDR3 amino acids: CASSSHTNQPQHF. The CDR3 DNA reads TGTGCCAGCAGCTCCCACACCAATCAGCCCCAGCATTTT.

The rearrangement links TRBV6-2 or TRBV6-3 to TRBJ1-1; D may be TRBD1 (5 bases). This CDR3 is 14 amino acids long. Trimming shortened V by 5 bases and J by 5 bases, and 15 bases separated the two germline ends. CDR1 is MNHEY and CDR2 is SVGEGT in the germline V gene. CDR3 in amino acids: CASSNQGGRTEAFF. The DNA of the CDR3 is TGTGCCAGCAGTAACCAGGGAGGACGGACTGAAGCTTTCTTT.

The chain has TRBV15 and TRBJ1-6; D is possibly TRBD1 (5 bases). V was clipped by 3 bases and J by 4 bases, with 10 bases between them. This CDR3 contains 15 residues. Germline CDR1 is LNHNV and CDR2 is YYDKDF (reference sequence). CDR3 in amino acids: CATSSRDGYNSPLHF. The CDR3 DNA reads TGTGCCACCAGCAGCCGGGACGGTTATAATTCACCCCTCCACTTT.

CDR3 amino acids: CASSLTGEGEQYF. The CDR3 nucleotides are TGTGCCAGCAGCTTGACAGGGGAGGGCGAGCAGTACTTC. The V and J genes are TRBV7-8 and TRBJ2-7; D is perhaps TRBD1 (8 bases). Trimming shortened V by 3 bases and J by 6 bases, and 12 bases separated the two germline ends. CDR1 is SGHVS, CDR2 FQNEAQ, per germline. This CDR3 spans 13 amino acids.

This clonotype appeared many times. Written as DNA, the CDR3 is TGCAGTGTAACCCGGGGGGTGAATCAGCCCCAGCATTTT. Translation gives CSVTRGVNQPQHF. This chain links TRBV20-1 with TRBJ1-5; a weak D match, TRBD1 (5 bases). The CDR3 contains 13 residues. Germline CDR1 reads DFQATT; CDR2 reads SNEGSKA (reference sequence). V gave up 7 bases and J gave up 4 bases, with 14 bases separating them.

The chain couples TRBV15 to TRBJ2-7; perhaps TRBD1 as D (5 bases). V was trimmed by 1 base and J by 1 base, leaving 8 bases between them. Germline V gene sequence: CDR1 LNHNV, CDR2 YYDKDF (reference sequence). This CDR3 comprises 14 residues. CDR3 amino acids: CATSRATGSYEQYF. In DNA, the CDR3 is TGTGCCACCAGCAGAGCCACAGGATCCTACGAGCAGTACTTC.

This sequence joins TRBV10-3 and TRBJ2-7, with 10 positions matching TRBD1. Germline V lookup: CDR1 ENHRY, CDR2 SYGVKD. The V segment lost 4 bases and the J segment 3 bases; nucleotides outside the gene matches: 3. CDR3 length: 14 amino acids. CDR3 nucleotides: TGTGCCATCAGTGTAGGGACAGGGGACTACGAGCAGTACTTC. It translates to CAISVGTGDYEQYF.

As for this clonotype: This may be a read error: a much more frequent sequence differs by one nucleotide. The V and J genes are TRBV9 and TRBJ1-3, with D possibly TRBD1 on 5 matching bases. Trimming pared 0 bases from V and 2 bases from J, leaving 12 bases between. Looked up from germline, CDR1 is SGDLS and CDR2 is YYNGEE. The CDR3 runs to 16 residues. CDR3 bases: TGTGCCAGCAGCGTAGCTGGGGGGAACCCTGGAAACACCATATATTTT. It translates to CASSVAGGNPGNTIYF. Filled out from reference TRBV9 and TRBJ1-3, the complete variable domain reads DSGVTQTPKHLITATGQRVTLRCSPRSGDLSVYWYQQSLDQGLQFLIQYYNGEERAKGNILERFSAQQFPDLHSELNLSSLELGDSALYFCASSVAGGNPGNTIYFGEGSWLTVV.

Notes on this clonotype: A much larger clone sits a single nucleotide away, making a read error possible. The rearrangement joins TRBV11-2 to TRBJ2-3; perhaps D is TRBD1 or TRBD2 (6 bases each). Germline CDR1 SGHAT, CDR2 FQNNGV. CDR3 size: 15 residues. V lost 3 bases and J lost 4, with 14 bases in between. The CDR3 coding sequence is TGTGCCAGCAGCTTTTCAGTGGGGGGCCCAGATACGCAGTATTTT. It specifies CASSFSVGGPDTQYF. Full variable domain (outside the CDR3, taken from reference TRBV11-2 and TRBJ2-3): EAGVAQSPRYKIIEKRQSVAFWCNPISGHATLYWYQQILGQGPKLLIQFQNNGVVDDSQLPKDRFSAERLKGVDSTLKIQPAKLEDSAVYLCASSFSVGGPDTQYFGPGTRLTVL.

This chain uses TRBV29-1 with TRBJ2-3, with no clear D. This CDR3 comprises 13 residues. CDR1 and CDR2 from the germline V gene are SQVTM and ANQGSEA. V was trimmed by 5 bases and J by 2 bases, leaving 11 bases between them. In DNA, the CDR3 is TGCAGCGTTTCTGGGCGGATCACAGATACGCAGTATTTT. Amino acid sequence: CSVSGRITDTQYF.

The chain links TRBV2 to TRBJ2-5; either TRBD1 or TRBD2 may fit D (5 bases each). In germline, CDR1 is SNHLY, CDR2 FYNNEI. V was clipped by 8 bases and J by 4 bases, with 17 bases between them. This CDR3 spans 14 amino acids. The CDR3 DNA follows: TGTGCCAGCCCAACGGGACGAACAATAGAGACCCAGTACTTC. This sequence encodes CASPTGRTIETQYF.

This chain uses TRBV7-3 with TRBJ1-1; a possible D gene is TRBD1 (5 bases). This CDR3 is 13 amino acids long. V lost 4 bases and J lost 1, with 7 bases in between. CDR1 and CDR2 from the germline V gene are SGHTA and FQGTGA. CDR3 amino acids: CASSSGANTEAFF. The CDR3, as DNA: TGTGCCAGCAGCTCCGGGGCGAACACTGAAGCTTTCTTT.

The gene calls are TRBV24-1 and TRBJ2-3; 10 bases agree with TRBD2. This CDR3 comprises 17 residues. The germline V gene has CDR1 KGHDR and CDR2 SFDVKD. The V segment lost 3 bases and the J segment 3 bases; nucleotides outside the gene matches: 8. The CDR3 sequence: CATSDRTSGRETDTQYF. CDR3 sequence (DNA): TGTGCCACCAGTGATCGGACTAGCGGCCGGGAGACAGATACGCAGTATTTT.

This clonotype was counted at least ten times. The chain recombines TRBV2 with TRBJ1-2; D not resolved. V lost 4 bases and J 8 bases, leaving 11 bases between the germline ends. The CDR3 has 12 amino acids. CDR1 SNHLY and CDR2 FYNNEI come from the germline V gene. DNA of the CDR3: TGTGCCAGCAGTGTACGGGCAGCCGGCTACACCTTC. It is translated as CASSVRAAGYTF.

As concerns this clonotype: Since a much larger clone is just one base distant, this may be a read error. This chain links TRBV10-3 with TRBJ2-7, with D perhaps matching TRBD1 (6 bases). CDR3 length: 15 amino acids. From germline, CDR1 is ENHRY and CDR2 SYGVKD. CDR3 sequence reads: CASSLDRRSSCEQYF. CDR3 sequence (DNA): TGTGCCAGCAGTTTAGACAGGAGGAGCTCCTGCGAGCAGTACTTC.

As regards this clonotype: The junction and the germline gene differ at one end; a read error may be behind it. The chain couples TRBV2 to TRBJ2-7; 7 nucleotides align to TRBD1. The germline V gene encodes CDR1 SNHLY and CDR2 FYNNEI. The CDR3 totals 14 residues. CDR3 nucleotide sequence: TGTGCCATCAGTGATGGGACAGTCTCCTACGAGCAGTACTTC. Amino acids: CAISDGTVSYEQYF. Complete variable domain (other parts from reference TRBV2 and TRBJ2-7): EPEVTQTPSHQVTQMGQEVILRCVPISNHLYFYWYRQILGQKVEFLVSFYNNEISEKSEIFDDQFSVERPDGSNFTLKIRSTKLEDSAMYFCAISDGTVSYEQYFGPGTRLTVT.